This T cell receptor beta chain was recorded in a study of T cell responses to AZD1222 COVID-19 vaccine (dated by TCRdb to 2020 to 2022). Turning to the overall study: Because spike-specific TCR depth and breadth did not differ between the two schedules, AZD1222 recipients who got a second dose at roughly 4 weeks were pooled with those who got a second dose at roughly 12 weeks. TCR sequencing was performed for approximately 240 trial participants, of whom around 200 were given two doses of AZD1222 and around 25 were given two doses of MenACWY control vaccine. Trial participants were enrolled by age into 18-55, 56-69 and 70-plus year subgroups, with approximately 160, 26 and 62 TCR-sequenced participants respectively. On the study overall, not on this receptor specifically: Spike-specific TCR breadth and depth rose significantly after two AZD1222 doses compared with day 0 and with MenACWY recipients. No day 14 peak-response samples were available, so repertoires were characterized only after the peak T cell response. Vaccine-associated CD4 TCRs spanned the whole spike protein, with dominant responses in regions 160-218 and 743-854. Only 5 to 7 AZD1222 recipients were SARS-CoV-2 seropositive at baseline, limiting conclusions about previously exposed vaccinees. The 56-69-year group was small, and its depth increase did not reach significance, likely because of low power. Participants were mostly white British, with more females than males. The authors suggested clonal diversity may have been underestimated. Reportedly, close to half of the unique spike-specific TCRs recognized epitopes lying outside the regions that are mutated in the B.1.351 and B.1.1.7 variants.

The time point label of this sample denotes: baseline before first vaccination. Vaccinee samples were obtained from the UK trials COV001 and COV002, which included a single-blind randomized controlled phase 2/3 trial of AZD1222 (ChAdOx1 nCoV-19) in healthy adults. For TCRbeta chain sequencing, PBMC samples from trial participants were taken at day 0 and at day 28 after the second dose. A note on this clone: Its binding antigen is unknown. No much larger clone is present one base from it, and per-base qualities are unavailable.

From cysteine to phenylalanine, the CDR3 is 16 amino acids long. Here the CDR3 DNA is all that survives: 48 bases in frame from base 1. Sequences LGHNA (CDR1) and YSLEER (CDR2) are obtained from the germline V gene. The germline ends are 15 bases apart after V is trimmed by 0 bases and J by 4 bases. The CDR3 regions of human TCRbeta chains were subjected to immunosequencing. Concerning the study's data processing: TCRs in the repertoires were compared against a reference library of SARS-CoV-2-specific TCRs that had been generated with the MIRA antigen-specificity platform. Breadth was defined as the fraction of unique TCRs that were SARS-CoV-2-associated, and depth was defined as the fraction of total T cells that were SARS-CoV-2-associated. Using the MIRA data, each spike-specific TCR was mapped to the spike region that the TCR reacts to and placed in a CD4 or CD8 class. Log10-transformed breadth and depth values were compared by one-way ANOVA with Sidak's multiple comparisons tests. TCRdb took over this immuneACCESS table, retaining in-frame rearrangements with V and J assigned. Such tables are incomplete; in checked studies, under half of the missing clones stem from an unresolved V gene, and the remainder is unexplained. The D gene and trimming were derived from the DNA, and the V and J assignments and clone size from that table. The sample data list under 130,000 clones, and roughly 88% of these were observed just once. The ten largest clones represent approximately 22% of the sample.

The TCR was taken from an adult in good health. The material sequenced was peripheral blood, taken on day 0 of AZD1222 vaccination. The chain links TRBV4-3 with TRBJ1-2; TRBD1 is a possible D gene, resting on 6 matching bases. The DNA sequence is TGCGCCAGCAGCCAAGACCGCGGAGGGGGTACCTATGGCTACACCTTC. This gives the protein CASSQDRGGGTYGYTF.